One and the same sample provided the 24 T cell receptor beta chains below, sequenced in a study of blood T cell repertoires in COVID-19. Produced via immunoSEQ multiplex PCR; TCRdb's table is partial and in-frame only. The table shows some 190,000 clones, with approximately 83% occurring only once. The sequencing sample was made of peripheral blood. These receptors were taken from a human donor with active or convalescent COVID-19. The donor label of this sample is uncertain.

This chain joins TRBV4-3 and TRBJ2-7; tentatively, D is TRBD1 (6 bases). CDR3 length: 16 residues. The V and J ends lost 0 bases and 1 base respectively, with 13 bases between them. Germline V lookup: CDR1 LGHNA, CDR2 YSLEER. CDR3: CASSQEIQGTSYEQYF. The CDR3 region has the DNA TGCGCCAGCAGCCAAGAGATCCAGGGGACGTCCTACGAGCAGTACTTC.

This chain joins TRBV2 and TRBJ2-1; 9 positions match TRBD2. V trimming: 7 bases; J trimming: 5 bases; junction bases outside the gene matches: 9. The CDR3 loop spans 15 amino acids. Germline V gene sequence: CDR1 SNHLY, CDR2 FYNNEI. As DNA, the CDR3 is TGTGCCAGCAATAAGGGACTAGCTCTGGACAATGAGCAGTTCTTC. Its translation: CASNKGLALDNEQFF.

About this clone: The sample holds other DNA sequences that translate to the same CDR3. V and J are TRBV7-3 and TRBJ2-3, with 8 bases that match TRBD2. The V gene end was trimmed by 6 bases and the J gene end by 4 bases; junction bases not matched to a gene: 6. Looked up from germline, CDR1 is SGHTA and CDR2 is FQGTGA. The CDR3 extends over 14 amino acids. This CDR3 reads CASSPGLAADTQYF. CDR3 in DNA: TGTGCCAGCAGTCCCGGACTAGCCGCAGATACGCAGTATTTT.

J is TRBJ1-4 and V is TRBV9, with D possibly being TRBD1 (6 bases). V was clipped by 1 base and J by 7 bases, with 14 bases between them. This CDR3 is built from 15 residues. Germline CDR1 reads SGDLS; CDR2 reads YYNGEE. As DNA, the CDR3 is TGTGCCAGCAGCGTAACAACAGGGAGGGGTGAAAAACTGTTTTTT. Encoded protein: CASSVTTGRGEKLFF.

V and J are TRBV12-3 or TRBV12-4 and TRBJ2-2; D is undetermined. Trimming removed 6 bases from V and 8 bases from J, with 10 bases in between. The CDR3 is made up of 12 amino acids. The CDR3 protein is CASSLSNGELFF. DNA for the CDR3: TGTGCCAGCAGCCTGAGCAATGGGGAGCTGTTTTTT.

This clone was observed once. The chain uses TRBV19 and TRBJ2-7; D is possibly TRBD1 (5 bases). The germline V and J ends were trimmed by 3 bases and 4 bases, with 13 bases remaining between them. The CDR3 totals 14 residues. Per germline, CDR1 LNHDA and CDR2 SQIVND (reference sequence). CDR3 sequence (DNA): TGTGCCAGTAGTATTGGAGACAGAGGTTACGAGCAGTACTTC. The encoded protein is CASSIGDRGYEQYF.

This clone was seen only once. This chain uses TRBV3-1 (or the pseudogene TRBV3-2) with TRBJ2-3, with D perhaps TRBD1 (8 bases). Trimming took 7 bases from V and 1 from J, leaving 12 bases between them. Germline V CDR1 and CDR2: LGHDT, YNNKEL (reference sequence). The CDR3 extends over 14 amino acids. Written as DNA, the CDR3 is TGTGCCAGCAAACAGGGGGGGGGCACAGATACGCAGTATTTT. Protein product: CASKQGGGTDTQYF.

The V call is TRBV6-2 or TRBV6-3, the J call TRBJ2-7; possible D gene TRBD2, 5 bases. Germline CDR1 and CDR2: MNHEY and SVGEGT. Trimming removed 3 bases from V and 5 bases from J, with 8 bases in between. The CDR3 extends over 12 amino acids. CDR3 sequence (DNA): TGTGCCAGCAGTTATGTCGGGGACGAGCAGTACTTC. Amino acid sequence: CASSYVGDEQYF.

The V call is TRBV3-1 (or the pseudogene TRBV3-2), the J call TRBJ2-5; 7 bases are shared with TRBD2. The CDR3 is 16 residues long. The germline V gene encodes CDR1 LGHDT and CDR2 YNNKEL (reference sequence). With 7 bases clipped from V and 0 bases from J, the junction kept 11 bases outside the gene matches. The CDR3 nucleotides are TGTGCCAGCACGCAGGGACCGGGACTACACCAAGAGACCCAGTACTTC. Its translation is CASTQGPGLHQETQYF.

The chain joins TRBV28 to TRBJ2-7; the match to TRBD1 covers 8 bases. The ends lost 7 bases at V and 4 bases at J; junction bases unmatched: 9. This CDR3 comprises 14 residues. CDR1 is MDHEN and CDR2 is SYDVKM in the germline V gene. CDR3 sequence: CASTRTGLVYEQYF. The CDR3 DNA reads TGTGCCAGCACCCGGACAGGGTTGGTGTACGAGCAGTACTTC.

The chain is built from TRBV14 and TRBJ1-2; no reliable D call. Looked up from germline, CDR1 is SGHDN and CDR2 is FVKESK. This CDR3 has 13 residues. V lost 1 base and J 6 bases, leaving 9 bases between the germline ends. The CDR3 DNA is TGTGCCAGCAGCCAAGTCCCTCTAGATGGCTACACCTTC. It translates to CASSQVPLDGYTF.

This clone has just a few counts. The J gene is TRBJ2-1, the V gene TRBV27; no definite D call. V lost 0 bases, J lost 9 bases, and 15 bases lay in between. This CDR3 region has 15 residues. Germline values: CDR1 MNHEY, CDR2 SMNVEV (reference sequence). CDR3 residues: CASSLSPPGKVEQFF. In nucleotides, the CDR3 is TGTGCCAGCAGTTTATCCCCCCCGGGTAAGGTTGAGCAGTTCTTC.

For the CDR3, the DNA is TGTGCCAGTAGGGAGGGCCGGGACGCAGCAGAGACCCAGTACTTC. Its translation is CASREGRDAAETQYF. The V call is TRBV19, the J call TRBJ2-5; TRBD2 might be the D (6 bases). CDR1 and CDR2 (germline): LNHDA, SQIVND (reference sequence). V was clipped by 6 bases and J by 4 bases, with 18 bases between them. The CDR3 runs 15 residues.

This rearrangement joins TRBV5-4 to TRBJ1-2, with D tentatively TRBD1 (6 bases). Per the germline V gene, CDR1 is SGHNT and CDR2 is YYREEE (reference sequence). The CDR3 is 13 residues long. V was clipped by 5 bases and J by 3 bases, with 11 bases between them. CDR3 region: CASRRDTYYGYTF. As DNA, the CDR3 is TGTGCCAGCAGGAGGGACACTTACTATGGCTACACCTTC.

V usage is TRBV28 and J usage is TRBJ1-5, with D perhaps matching TRBD1 (6 bases). CDR3 size: 12 residues. V shed 9 bases and J shed 5 bases, with 11 bases lying between them. CDR1 and CDR2 (germline): MDHEN, SYDVKM. The CDR3 reads CASRGTDQPQHF. In DNA, the CDR3 is TGTGCCAGTAGGGGGACGGATCAGCCCCAGCATTTT.

The chain employs TRBV7-9 and TRBJ2-5, with a weak D call TRBD2 (5 bases). In germline, CDR1 is SEHNR, CDR2 FQNEAQ (reference sequence). V shed 5 bases and J shed 0 bases, with 19 bases lying between them. This CDR3 is 17 amino acids long. The CDR3 reads CASSPAWAGKDQETQYF. The CDR3, as DNA: TGTGCCAGCAGCCCCGCGTGGGCCGGGAAGGACCAAGAGACCCAGTACTTC.

The chain combines TRBV30 with TRBJ2-6, with D possibly being TRBD1 (5 bases). The CDR3 has 15 residues. The germline V gene has CDR1 GTSNPN and CDR2 SVGIG (reference sequence). V was cut by 2 bases and J by 3 bases, with 11 bases left in between. CDR3 sequence reads: CAWSTGGGGANVLTF. CDR3 DNA: TGTGCCTGGAGTACAGGCGGCGGTGGGGCCAACGTCCTGACTTTC.

The rearrangement joins TRBV18 to TRBJ1-3; TRBD1 aligns across 10 bases. Germline V gene sequence: CDR1 KGHSH, CDR2 LQKENI. The CDR3 loop spans 14 amino acids. V shed 6 bases and J 6 bases; nucleotides not matched to a gene: 5. The CDR3 region has the DNA TGTGCCAGCTCCCGGGGACAGGGGACAAACACCATATATTTT. Protein: CASSRGQGTNTIYF.

The chain combines TRBV5-4 with TRBJ2-5; no firm D call. Trimming stripped 4 bases from V and 4 bases from J, with 11 bases between. This CDR3 is built from 13 residues. The germline V gene has CDR1 SGHNT and CDR2 YYREEE (reference sequence). The CDR3 region is CASSPTERETQYF. The CDR3 nucleotides are TGTGCCAGCAGCCCTACAGAGAGAGAGACCCAGTACTTC.

The V and J genes are TRBV3-1 (or the pseudogene TRBV3-2) and TRBJ2-1; possibly TRBD2 for D (5 bases). V was shortened by 10 bases and J by 0 bases, with 13 bases between the two germline ends. The germline gives CDR1 LGHDT, CDR2 YNNKEL (reference sequence). This CDR3 is built from 14 residues. Written as DNA, the CDR3 is TGTGCCACCTCTAAGGACTTCTCCTACAATGAGCAGTTCTTC. Translating gives CATSKDFSYNEQFF.

This clone was recorded a few times. The V call is TRBV5-1, the J call TRBJ1-1; no firm D call. V gave up 1 base and J gave up 1 base, with 11 bases separating them. CDR1 is SGHRS and CDR2 is YFSETQ in the germline V gene. The CDR3 spans 15 residues. In nucleotides, the CDR3 is TGCGCCAGCAGCTTGTCTGGCGGTCAGAACACTGAAGCTTTCTTT. This gives the protein CASSLSGGQNTEAFF.

This sequence joins TRBV28 and TRBJ2-2; a possible D gene is TRBD1 (6 bases). Per the germline V gene, CDR1 is MDHEN and CDR2 is SYDVKM. This CDR3 has 15 amino acids. Trimming took 4 bases from V and 0 from J, leaving 9 bases between them. The DNA for the CDR3 is TGTGCCAGCAGTTACGGGACAACGAACACCGGGGAGCTGTTTTTT. Its translation: CASSYGTTNTGELFF.

The chain uses TRBV20-1 and TRBJ2-7, with D perhaps TRBD2 (6 bases). The CDR3 has 16 amino acids. V lost 3 bases and J lost 0, with 18 bases in between. Germline-derived CDR1 and CDR2 are DFQATT and SNEGSKA (reference sequence). The CDR3 here is CSASGSGARHSYEQYF. The CDR3 bases are TGCAGTGCTAGTGGTAGCGGCGCCCGACACTCCTACGAGCAGTACTTC.

The V gene is TRBV14, the J gene TRBJ1-3, with D unclear. Germline loops: CDR1 SGHDN, CDR2 FVKESK. The length of the CDR3 is 15 residues. Trimming stripped 4 bases from V and 2 bases from J, with 12 bases between. The DNA of the CDR3 is TGTGCCAGCAGCCTTGGGTCGGGTACTGGAAACACCATATATTTT. This encodes CASSLGSGTGNTIYF.